Shown below are 15 T cell receptor beta chains from a single sample sequenced in a study of cytomegalovirus exposure and HLA in healthy donors. The PCR was carried out with 60 Vbeta primers and 13 Jbeta primers. This table comes from immunoSEQ multiplex PCR, and its TCRdb copy is limited to in-frame clones, with some not included. In the table there are 30,000 to 40,000 clones, roughly 64% of which are singletons. The sequenced material came from PBMCs. The origin of the receptors is a man aged 35-49 years in good health and CMV-seropositive.

The genes are TRBV12-5 and TRBJ2-5; D is uncertain. The CDR3 is 11 amino acids. From germline, CDR1 is LGHNT and CDR2 FRNRAP. V was shortened by 4 bases and J by 9 bases, with 9 bases between the two germline ends. The CDR3 coding sequence is TGTGCTAGTGGTTCGGTCTGGCCCCAGTACTTC. This codes for CASGSVWPQYF.

V and J are TRBV10-3 and TRBJ1-2; TRBD1 matches 10 bases. Germline V gene sequence: CDR1 ENHRY, CDR2 SYGVKD. With V trimmed by 6 bases and J by 5 bases, 3 bases remained unmatched. This CDR3 spans 13 amino acids. This CDR3 reads CAISPGQGYGYTF. In DNA form, the CDR3 reads TGTGCCATCAGCCCGGGACAGGGGTATGGCTACACCTTC.

This clone was seen only a few times. Other DNA sequences from this sample encode an identical CDR3 as well. The rearrangement links TRBV7-8 to TRBJ2-1; TRBD2 matches at 11 bases. Germline CDR1 is SGHVS and CDR2 is FQNEAQ. The CDR3 extends over 14 amino acids. After removal of 5 bases from V and 8 bases from J, the junction contained 5 bases not matched to a gene. CDR3 loop: CASSTLAGGDEQFF. DNA for the CDR3: TGTGCCAGCAGCACCTTAGCGGGGGGGGATGAGCAGTTCTTC. The entire variable domain, with the rest obtained from reference TRBV7-8 and TRBJ2-1, is as follows: GAGVSQSPRYKVAKRGQDVALRCDPISGHVSLFWYQQALGQGPEFLTYFQNEAQLDKSGLPSDRFFAERPEGSVSTLKIQRTQQEDSAVYLCASSTLAGGDEQFFGPGTRLTVL.

The chain couples TRBV11-3 to TRBJ2-7; 7 bases align to TRBD1. Germline values: CDR1 SGHNT, CDR2 YENEEA. CDR3 length equals 15 residues. With 5 bases clipped from V and 0 bases from J, the junction kept 7 bases outside the gene matches. The CDR3 is CASSATGLSSYEQYF. DNA of the CDR3: TGTGCCAGCAGCGCGACAGGGTTGAGCTCCTACGAGCAGTACTTC.

This chain links TRBV5-6 with TRBJ2-7; possible D gene TRBD1, 6 bases. Germline loops: CDR1 SGHDT, CDR2 YYEEEE. V gave up 3 bases and J gave up 2 bases, with 9 bases separating them. The CDR3 covers 13 residues. CDR3 residues: CASSSTGTYEQYF. The DNA of the CDR3 is TGTGCCAGCAGCTCCACAGGGACCTACGAGCAGTACTTC.

The V gene is TRBV30, the J gene TRBJ2-7, with TRBD1 matching 7 bases. The CDR3 is 12 residues long. Germline loops: CDR1 GTSNPN, CDR2 SVGIG (reference sequence). V lost 5 bases and J lost 2; bases outside the gene matches: 3. The CDR3 reads CAWEGQPYEQYF. The DNA of the CDR3 is TGTGCCTGGGAGGGACAGCCCTACGAGCAGTACTTC.

The CDR3 region is CASSLRGTGSQGPGNTIYF. The CDR3 coding sequence is TGTGCCAGCAGCTTAAGGGGGACAGGGAGTCAAGGGCCAGGAAACACCATATATTTT. The chain joins TRBV7-8 to TRBJ1-3; 9 bases match TRBD1. From germline, CDR1 is SGHVS and CDR2 FQNEAQ. With V trimmed by 2 bases and J by 4 bases, 15 bases remained unmatched. The CDR3 sequence is 19 residues long.

The chain recombines TRBV9 with TRBJ2-2; TRBD2 agrees at 11 bases. CDR1 and CDR2 from the germline V gene are SGDLS and YYNGEE. The length of the CDR3 is 17 residues. V gave up 4 bases and J gave up 2 bases; unmatched junction bases: 7. The CDR3 protein is CASSTPGTSGNTGELFF. The DNA of the CDR3 is TGTGCCAGCAGCACGCCCGGGACTAGCGGCAACACCGGGGAGCTGTTTTTT.

The J gene is TRBJ2-6, the V gene TRBV7-2; 10 positions match TRBD1. V lost 3 bases, J lost 0 bases, and 2 bases stayed unmatched. The CDR3 is 17 amino acids. Germline V CDR1 and CDR2: SGHTA, FQGNSA. CDR3 in amino acids: CASSLGQGSSGANVLTF. Written as DNA, the CDR3 is TGTGCCAGCAGCTTGGGACAGGGGAGCTCTGGGGCCAACGTCCTGACTTTC. Drawing the rest from reference TRBV7-2 and TRBJ2-6, the complete variable domain is GAGVSQSPSNKVTEKGKDVELRCDPISGHTALYWYRQSLGQGLEFLIYFQGNSAPDKSGLPSDRFSAERTGGSVSTLTIQRTQQEDSAVYLCASSLGQGSSGANVLTFGAGSRLTVL.

This clone was found once. This chain's CDR3 is CASSIQGSNQPQHF. CDR3 DNA: TGTGCCAGTAGTATACAGGGGAGCAATCAGCCCCAGCATTTT. The chain recombines TRBV19 with TRBJ1-5; perhaps TRBD1 as D (6 bases). CDR3 length equals 14 residues. The germline CDR1 and CDR2 sequences are LNHDA and SQIVND (reference sequence). V lost 2 bases and J 1 base, leaving 6 bases between the germline ends.

V usage is TRBV6-1 and J usage is TRBJ1-2; D not resolved. The V end lost 3 bases, the J end lost 4 bases, and 9 bases lay between the germline ends. The germline gives CDR1 MNHNS, CDR2 SASEGT. The CDR3 is 13 residues long. The CDR3 DNA reads as TGTGCCAGCAGTGAGTCACATACCTATGGCTACACCTTC. Protein product: CASSESHTYGYTF.

As DNA, the CDR3 is TGTGCCAGCACTGAGGGGAGGCTGAACACTGAAGCTTTCTTT. It yields the protein CASTEGRLNTEAFF. The chain combines TRBV7-8 with TRBJ1-1, with D possibly being TRBD1 (5 bases). V gave up 7 bases and J gave up 0 bases, with 12 bases separating them. The germline V gene has CDR1 SGHVS and CDR2 FQNEAQ. CDR3 length: 14 residues.

The rearrangement joins TRBV11-3 to TRBJ2-1; TRBD2 matches 8 bases. After removal of 3 bases from V and 2 bases from J, the junction contained 6 bases not matched to a gene. Germline-derived CDR1 and CDR2 are SGHNT and YENEEA. The CDR3 runs 16 residues. Written as DNA, the CDR3 is TGTGCCAGCAGCTTCGGGGGGGCAGGGACCTACAATGAGCAGTTCTTC. Translating it yields CASSFGGAGTYNEQFF.

This chain links TRBV6-5 with TRBJ1-4; possibly TRBD1 for D (5 bases). V lost 5 bases and J lost 7, with 14 bases in between. The CDR3 loop spans 14 amino acids. Germline V gene lookup returns CDR1 MNHEY and CDR2 SVGAGI. CDR3 sequence: CASSSGGVGEKLFF. The CDR3 DNA sequence: TGTGCCAGCAGTAGTGGGGGGGTGGGTGAAAAACTGTTTTTT.

The rearrangement links TRBV6-5 to TRBJ1-6; tentatively, D is TRBD1 (5 bases). The CDR3 is 14 amino acids. Germline-derived CDR1 and CDR2 are MNHEY and SVGAGI. V lost 7 bases and J lost 11, with 18 bases in between. In DNA form, the CDR3 reads TGTGCCAGCACCGCGCGGGAGGGGCCAGCACCCCTCCACTTT. Encoded protein: CASTAREGPAPLHF.